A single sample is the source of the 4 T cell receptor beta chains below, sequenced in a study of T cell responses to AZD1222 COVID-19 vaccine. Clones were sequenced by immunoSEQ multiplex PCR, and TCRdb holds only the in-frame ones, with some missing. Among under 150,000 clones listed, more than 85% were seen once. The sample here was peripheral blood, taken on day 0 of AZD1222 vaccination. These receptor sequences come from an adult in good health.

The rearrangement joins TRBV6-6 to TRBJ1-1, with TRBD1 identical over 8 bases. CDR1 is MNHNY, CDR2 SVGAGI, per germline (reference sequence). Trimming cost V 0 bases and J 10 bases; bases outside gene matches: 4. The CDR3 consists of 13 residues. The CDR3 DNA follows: TGTGCCAGCAGTTACTCGACCGGGACAGGAGCTTTCTTT. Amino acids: CASSYSTGTGAFF.

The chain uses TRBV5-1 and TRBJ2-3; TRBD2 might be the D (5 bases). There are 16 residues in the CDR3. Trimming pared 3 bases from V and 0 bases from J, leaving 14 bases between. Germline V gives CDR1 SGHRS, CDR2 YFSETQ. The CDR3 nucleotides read TGCGCCAGCAGCTCGGAAGCGGCTCCTAGCACAGATACGCAGTATTTT. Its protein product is CASSSEAAPSTDTQYF.

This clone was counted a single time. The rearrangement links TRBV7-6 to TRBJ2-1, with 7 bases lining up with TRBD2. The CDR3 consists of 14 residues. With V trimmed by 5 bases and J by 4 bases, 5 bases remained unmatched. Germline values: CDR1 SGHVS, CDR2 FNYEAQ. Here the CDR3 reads CASSPLGGYNEQFF. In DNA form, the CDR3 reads TGTGCCAGCAGCCCGCTGGGGGGGTACAATGAGCAGTTCTTC.

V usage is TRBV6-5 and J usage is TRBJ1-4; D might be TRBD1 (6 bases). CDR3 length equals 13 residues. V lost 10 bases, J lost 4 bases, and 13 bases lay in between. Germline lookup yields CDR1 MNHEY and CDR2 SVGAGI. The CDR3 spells CATSGVLNEKLFF. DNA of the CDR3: TGTGCCACATCAGGGGTACTTAATGAAAAACTGTTTTTT.